This T cell receptor (beta chain) is from a study of blood T cell repertoires in COVID-19. Study background: Whether acute or convalescent, the COVID-19 samples came from the United States, Italy and Spain. The analysed material was cDNA or gDNA that came from T cells, B-cell-depleted T cells, or PBMCs.

V was cut by 2 bases and J by 2 bases, with 6 bases left in between. Germline loops: CDR1 GTSNPN, CDR2 SVGIG (reference sequence). The length of the CDR3 is 12 residues. Original processing methods: Researchers report that nucleated cell counts were estimated from reference gene primer amplification. Assay used: immunoSEQ multiplex PCR; TCRdb lists only in-frame clones, some missing. Clone size and the V and J calls come from that table; the DNA yielded D and trimming. This sample yields tens of thousands of clones, of which approximately 82% are seen a single time; 25% belongs to the top ten. The source of this sequence is a man in his fifties or sixties with acute or convalescent COVID-19. Sequencing was carried out using peripheral blood. V and J are TRBV30 and TRBJ1-1; D call uncertain. The DNA of the CDR3 is TGTGCCTGGAGTACCACAAACACTGAAGCTTTCTTT. Amino acid sequence: CAWSTTNTEAFF.